Listed here is a single T cell receptor (beta chain). Its cognate antigen is unknown. This CDR3 region has 13 residues. V shed 3 bases and J 3 bases; nucleotides not matched to a gene: 1. From germline, CDR1 is SQVTM and CDR2 ANQGSEA. The data are from a study of identical twins. TCRdb redid the calling of the 5' RACE reads with MiXCR, one entry per CDR3 protein. The sample shows approximately 550,000 distinct CDR3 sequences, approximately 20% of them seen only once. Findings and limits, study-wide: Excess twin sharing in beta out-of-frame sequences was weaker. Memory repertoires lacked the insertion deficit that abundant cord blood beta clonotypes showed.

Separately, the same data were catalogued under a study of yellow fever vaccine responses in identical twins.

This sequence was found in a young woman in good health. The chain links TRBV29-1 to TRBJ1-1; 10 nucleotides line up with TRBD1. Sequencing was performed on CD4+ T cells sorted from blood. CDR3 residues: CSVDGTGDTEAFF. The CDR3 DNA follows: TGCAGCGTTGACGGGACAGGGGACACTGAAGCTTTCTTT.